The subject of this entry is one T cell receptor (beta chain). Its specificity is not known. V dropped 1 base and J dropped 3 bases, with 7 bases sitting between them. Germline values: CDR1 SGHNT, CDR2 YYREEE (reference sequence). The length of the CDR3 is 13 residues. TCRdb's copy holds only in-frame clones and misses some; the assay was immunoSEQ multiplex PCR. The sample lists about 120,000 clones, roughly 92% occurring once. This record comes from a study of T cell responses to AZD1222 COVID-19 vaccine. General study points: Two doses of AZD1222 preceded a rise in Spike-specific TCR breadth and depth. There were repertoire samples only from the period after the peak T cell response. Targets within unmutated variant regions were reportedly found for nearly half of spike-specific TCRs.

Whether given at about 4 or about 12 weeks, second doses were pooled. The V gene is TRBV5-4, the J gene TRBJ2-5; the D is unclear. The sequence was collected from an adult who received the AZD1222 COVID-19 vaccine. This sample comprised peripheral blood, obtained 28 days after the second AZD1222 dose. DNA for the CDR3: TGTGCCAGCAGCTTGAGGTGGGAAGAGACCCAGTACTTC. This codes for CASSLRWEETQYF. Variable domain in full (rest from reference TRBV5-4 and TRBJ2-5): ETGVTQSPTHLIKTRGQQVTLRCSSQSGHNTVSWYQQALGQGPQFIFQYYREEENGRGNFPPRFSGLQFPNYSSELNVNALELDDSALYLCASSLRWEETQYFGPGTRLLVL.